A selection of T cell receptor beta chains follows, all from one sample in a study of OX40 agonist ivuxolimab in advanced cancers. This table comes from immunoSEQ multiplex PCR, and its TCRdb copy is limited to in-frame clones, with some not included. The sample lists tens of thousands of clones; about 93% were seen once. This specimen consisted of CD4+ or CD8+ T cells sorted from blood, obtained in a trial of the OX40 agonist ivuxolimab. These receptors all stem from an adult with an advanced solid tumor such as melanoma, head and neck, liver or kidney cancer. Both conserved end residues are part of each CDR3. Fields, in order: D gene, clone size, J gene, V gene, CDR3 protein, CDR3 DNA. A D gene is named only where the DNA matches it firmly. A row's size may be missing; if present it is once, few, many or a size class.

D: TRBD2
size: -
J: TRBJ2-7
V: TRBV6-6
CDR3: CASSFSGSSYEQYF
DNA: TGTGCCAGCAGTTTTAGCGGGAGTTCTTACGAGCAGTACTTC

D: -
size: -
J: TRBJ1-3
V: TRBV9
CDR3: CASSVVGSLGNTIYF
DNA: TGTGCCAGCAGCGTAGTAGGATCGCTAGGAAACACCATATATTTT

D: TRBD1
size: -
J: TRBJ2-7
V: TRBV18
CDR3: CASSLNQDRVKVYEQYF
DNA: TGTGCCAGCTCACTGAACCAGGACAGGGTAAAAGTCTACGAGCAGTACTTC

D: -
size: -
J: TRBJ1-1
V: TRBV9
CDR3: CASSVETETTEAFF
DNA: TGTGCCAGCAGCGTAGAAACGGAAACCACTGAAGCTTTCTTT

D: TRBD2
size: -
J: TRBJ2-3
V: TRBV15
CDR3: CATSRDRGLAGGADTQYF
DNA: TGTGCCACCAGCAGAGATCGGGGACTAGCGGGAGGGGCAGATACGCAGTATTTT

D: -
size: -
J: TRBJ1-2
V: TRBV2
CDR3: CASSEGWDRGSGYTF
DNA: TGTGCCAGCAGTGAAGGATGGGACCGGGGTTCTGGCTACACCTTC

D: -
size: -
J: TRBJ1-2
V: TRBV5-1
CDR3: CASSFTGGGYGYTF
DNA: TGCGCCAGCAGCTTTACCGGGGGTGGGTACGGCTACACCTTC

D: -
size: -
J: TRBJ1-2
V: TRBV4-2
CDR3: CASSQSGHYYGYTF
DNA: TGTGCCAGCAGCCAATCAGGACACTACTATGGCTACACCTTC

D: TRBD2
size: -
J: TRBJ2-7
V: TRBV28
CDR3: CASSLKGGTSGTYEQYF
DNA: TGTGCCAGCAGTTTAAAGGGGGGGACTAGCGGGACCTACGAGCAGTACTTC

D: -
size: once
J: TRBJ2-7
V: TRBV27
CDR3: CASSPLISYEQYF
DNA: TGTGCCAGCAGTCCCCTGATCTCCTACGAGCAGTACTTC

D: TRBD1
size: -
J: TRBJ2-1
V: TRBV7-9
CDR3: CASTTGDGSNEQFF
DNA: TGTGCCAGCACAACAGGGGATGGATCCAATGAGCAGTTCTTC

D: -
size: -
J: TRBJ1-1
V: TRBV4-3
CDR3: CASSQDVQATEAFF
DNA: TGCGCCAGCAGCCAAGATGTACAGGCCACTGAAGCTTTCTTT

D: TRBD2
size: -
J: TRBJ2-3
V: TRBV4-2
CDR3: CASSLSSGQAKYF
DNA: TGTGCCAGCAGCCTATCTAGCGGGCAAGCGAAGTATTTT

D: -
size: -
J: TRBJ2-5
V: TRBV7-9
CDR3: CASSPTTATRETQYF
DNA: TGTGCCAGCAGCCCTACTACAGCGACTAGGGAGACCCAGTACTTC

D: -
size: -
J: TRBJ2-5
V: TRBV6-1
CDR3: CASRYGPGLQETQYF
DNA: TGTGCCAGCAGATATGGCCCCGGGCTCCAAGAGACCCAGTACTTC

D: -
size: -
J: TRBJ1-2
V: TRBV20-1
CDR3: CSAPLGWALF
DNA: TGCAGTGCACCCCTCGGGTGGGCCCTCTTC

D: TRBD2
size: -
J: TRBJ2-7
V: TRBV7-9
CDR3: CASSSISLRGSYEQYF
DNA: TGTGCCAGCAGCTCCATAAGCCTGCGGGGGTCCTACGAGCAGTACTTC

D: -
size: -
J: TRBJ2-1
V: TRBV27
CDR3: CASSLSVRLAQYNEQFF
DNA: TGTGCCAGCAGTTTATCAGTGAGGCTAGCGCAATACAATGAGCAGTTCTTC

D: -
size: -
J: TRBJ2-3
V: TRBV27
CDR3: CASSFLDRDYTQYF
DNA: TGTGCCAGCAGTTTTCTCGACAGAGATTATACGCAGTATTTT

D: TRBD1
size: -
J: TRBJ2-1
V: TRBV7-3
CDR3: CASSLGQGVWNEQFF
DNA: TGTGCCAGCAGCTTGGGACAGGGGGTTTGGAATGAGCAGTTCTTC

D: TRBD2
size: -
J: TRBJ2-3
V: TRBV7-6
CDR3: CASSFRAGDGADTQYF
DNA: TGTGCCAGCAGCTTTAGAGCGGGAGACGGGGCAGATACGCAGTATTTT

D: TRBD1
size: -
J: TRBJ2-7
V: TRBV27
CDR3: CASSFGTGVGYEQYF
DNA: TGTGCCAGCAGTTTCGGGACAGGGGTGGGCTACGAGCAGTACTTC

D: -
size: -
J: TRBJ2-1
V: TRBV13
CDR3: CASSPPVGSGRNEQFF
DNA: TGTGCCAGCAGCCCCCCTGTAGGTAGTGGGAGAAATGAGCAGTTCTTC

D: -
size: once
J: TRBJ1-1
V: TRBV27
CDR3: CASSLSLGKEAFF
DNA: TGTGCCAGCAGTTTATCCCTGGGAAAAGAAGCTTTCTTT

D: -
size: -
J: TRBJ2-3
V: TRBV27
CDR3: CASSLRRGADTQYF
DNA: TGTGCCAGCAGTTTGAGGCGGGGTGCAGATACGCAGTATTTT